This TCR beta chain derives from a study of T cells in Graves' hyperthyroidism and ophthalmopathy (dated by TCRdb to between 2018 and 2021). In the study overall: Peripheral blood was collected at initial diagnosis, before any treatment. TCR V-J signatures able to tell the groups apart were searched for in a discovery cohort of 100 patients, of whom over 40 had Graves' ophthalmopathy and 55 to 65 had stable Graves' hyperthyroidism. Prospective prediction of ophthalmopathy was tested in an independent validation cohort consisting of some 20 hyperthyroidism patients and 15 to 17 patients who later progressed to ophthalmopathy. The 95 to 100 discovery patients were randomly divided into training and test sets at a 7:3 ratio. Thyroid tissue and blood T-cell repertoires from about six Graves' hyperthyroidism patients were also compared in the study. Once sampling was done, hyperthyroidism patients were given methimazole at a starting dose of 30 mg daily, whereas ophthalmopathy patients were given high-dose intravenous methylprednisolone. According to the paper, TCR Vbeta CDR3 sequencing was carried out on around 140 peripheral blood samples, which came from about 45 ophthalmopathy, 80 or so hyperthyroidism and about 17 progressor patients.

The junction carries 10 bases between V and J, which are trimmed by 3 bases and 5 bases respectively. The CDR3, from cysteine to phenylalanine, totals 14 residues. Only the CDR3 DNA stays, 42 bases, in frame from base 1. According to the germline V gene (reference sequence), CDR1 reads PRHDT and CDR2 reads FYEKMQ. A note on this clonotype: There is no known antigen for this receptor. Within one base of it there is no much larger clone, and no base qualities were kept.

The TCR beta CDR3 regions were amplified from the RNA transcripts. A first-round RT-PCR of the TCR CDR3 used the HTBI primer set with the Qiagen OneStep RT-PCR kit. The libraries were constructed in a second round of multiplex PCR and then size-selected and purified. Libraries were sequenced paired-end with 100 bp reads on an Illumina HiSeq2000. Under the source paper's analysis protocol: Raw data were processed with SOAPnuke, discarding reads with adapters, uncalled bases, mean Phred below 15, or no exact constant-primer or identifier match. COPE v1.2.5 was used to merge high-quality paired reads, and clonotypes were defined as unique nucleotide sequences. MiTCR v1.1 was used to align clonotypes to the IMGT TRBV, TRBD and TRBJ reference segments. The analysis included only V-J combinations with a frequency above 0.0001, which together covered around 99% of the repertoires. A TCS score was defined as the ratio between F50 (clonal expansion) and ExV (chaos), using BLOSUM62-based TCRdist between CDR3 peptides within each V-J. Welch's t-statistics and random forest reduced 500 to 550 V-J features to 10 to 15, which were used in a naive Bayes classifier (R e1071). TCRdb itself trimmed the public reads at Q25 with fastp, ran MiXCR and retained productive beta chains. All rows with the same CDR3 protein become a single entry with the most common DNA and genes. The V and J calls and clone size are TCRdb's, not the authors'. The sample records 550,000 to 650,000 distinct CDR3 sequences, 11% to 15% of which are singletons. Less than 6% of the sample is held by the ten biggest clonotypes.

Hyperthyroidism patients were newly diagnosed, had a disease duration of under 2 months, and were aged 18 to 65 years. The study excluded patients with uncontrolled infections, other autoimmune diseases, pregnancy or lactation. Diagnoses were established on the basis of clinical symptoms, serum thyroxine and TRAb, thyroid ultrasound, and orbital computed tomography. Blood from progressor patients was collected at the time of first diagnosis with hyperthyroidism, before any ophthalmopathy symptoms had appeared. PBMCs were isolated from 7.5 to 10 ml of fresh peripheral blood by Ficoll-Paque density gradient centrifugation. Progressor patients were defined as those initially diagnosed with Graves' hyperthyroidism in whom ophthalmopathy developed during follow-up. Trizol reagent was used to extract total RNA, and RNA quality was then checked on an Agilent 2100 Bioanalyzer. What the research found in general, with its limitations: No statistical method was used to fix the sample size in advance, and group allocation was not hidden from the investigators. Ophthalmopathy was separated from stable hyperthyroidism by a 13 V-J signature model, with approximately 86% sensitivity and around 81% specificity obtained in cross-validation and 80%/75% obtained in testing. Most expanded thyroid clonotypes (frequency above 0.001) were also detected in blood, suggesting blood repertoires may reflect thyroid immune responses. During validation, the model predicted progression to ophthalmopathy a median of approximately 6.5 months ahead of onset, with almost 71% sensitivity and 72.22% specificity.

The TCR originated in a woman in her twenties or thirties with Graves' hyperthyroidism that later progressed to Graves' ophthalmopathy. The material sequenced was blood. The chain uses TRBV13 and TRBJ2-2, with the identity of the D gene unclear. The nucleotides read TGTGCCAGCAGCTTGCAGGTGCCGACCGGGGAGCTGTTTTTT. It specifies CASSLQVPTGELFF.